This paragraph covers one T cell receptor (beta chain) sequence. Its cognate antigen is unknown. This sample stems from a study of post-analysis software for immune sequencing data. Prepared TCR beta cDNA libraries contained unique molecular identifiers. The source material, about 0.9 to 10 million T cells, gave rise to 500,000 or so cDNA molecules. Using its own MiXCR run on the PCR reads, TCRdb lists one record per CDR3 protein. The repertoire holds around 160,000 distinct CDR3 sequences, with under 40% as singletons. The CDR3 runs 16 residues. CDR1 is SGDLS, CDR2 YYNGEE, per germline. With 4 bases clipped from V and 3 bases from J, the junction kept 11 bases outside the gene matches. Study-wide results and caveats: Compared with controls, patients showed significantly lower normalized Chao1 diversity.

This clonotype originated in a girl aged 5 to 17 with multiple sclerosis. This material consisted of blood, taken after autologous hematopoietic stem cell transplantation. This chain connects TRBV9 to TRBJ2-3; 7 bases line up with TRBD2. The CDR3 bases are TGTGCCAGCAGCTCAAGGAGTGGCGGGAGTACAGATACGCAGTATTTT. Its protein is CASSSRSGGSTDTQYF.